The table lists the clone carrying this TCR beta chain with a few counts. Its antigen is currently unknown. The data are from a study of CD8 T cell repertoires and HIV-1 epitope variants. For the study at large: Each of Twenty-five Gag and Nef epitope peptides stimulated a separate culture. The baseline condition was 1M T cells left uncultured. Controls were a CMV, EBV and flu pool, Ebola AY9, and no peptide. Tested: three Gag epitope families, Nef HW9 and YT9.

The data were produced by immunoSEQ multiplex PCR, yet TCRdb's version contains in-frame clones alone and is incomplete. The sample has more than 4,000 clones, around 66% seen once. The CDR3 runs 11 residues. The V gene lost 0 bases and the J gene lost 7 bases, with 5 bases spanning the gap. Per the germline V gene, CDR1 is SGHDT and CDR2 is YYEEEE. This receptor was taken from a male donor with HIV. Material: cultured CD8+ T cells derived from PBMCs. The chain is built from TRBV5-6 and TRBJ2-7; D remains unclear. The CDR3 sequence: CASSLAEEQYF. CDR3 sequence (DNA): TGTGCCAGCAGCTTGGCGGAAGAGCAGTACTTC.